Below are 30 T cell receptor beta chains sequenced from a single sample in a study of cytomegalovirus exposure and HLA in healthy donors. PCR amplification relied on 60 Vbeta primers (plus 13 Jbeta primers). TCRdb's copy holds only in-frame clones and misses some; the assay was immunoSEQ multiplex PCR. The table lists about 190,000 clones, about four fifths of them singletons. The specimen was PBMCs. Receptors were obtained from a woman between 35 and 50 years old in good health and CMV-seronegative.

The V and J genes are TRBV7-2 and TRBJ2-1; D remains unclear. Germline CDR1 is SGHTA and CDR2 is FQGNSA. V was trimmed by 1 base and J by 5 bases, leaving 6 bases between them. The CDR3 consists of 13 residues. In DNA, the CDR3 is TGTGCCAGCAGCTTAGAACAGCACAATGAGCAGTTCTTC. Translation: CASSLEQHNEQFF.

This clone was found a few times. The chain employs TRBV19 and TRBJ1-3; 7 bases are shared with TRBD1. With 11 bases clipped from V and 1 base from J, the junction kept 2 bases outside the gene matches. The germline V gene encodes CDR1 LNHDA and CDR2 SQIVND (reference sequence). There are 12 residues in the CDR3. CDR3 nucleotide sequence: TGTGCCTCAGGGGGGTCTGGAAACACCATATATTTT. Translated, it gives CASGGSGNTIYF.

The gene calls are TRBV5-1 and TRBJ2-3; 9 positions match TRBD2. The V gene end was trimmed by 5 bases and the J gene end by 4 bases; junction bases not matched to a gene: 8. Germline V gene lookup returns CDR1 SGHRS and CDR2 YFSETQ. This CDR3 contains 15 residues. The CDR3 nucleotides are TGCGCCAGCAGTTATAGCGGGAGTCAGGCAGATACGCAGTATTTT. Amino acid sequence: CASSYSGSQADTQYF. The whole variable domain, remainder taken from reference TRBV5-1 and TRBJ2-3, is KAGVTQTPRYLIKTRGQQVTLSCSPISGHRSVSWYQQTPGQGLQFLFEYFSETQRNKGNFPGRFSGRQFSNSRSEMNVSTLELGDSALYLCASSYSGSQADTQYFGPGTRLTVL.

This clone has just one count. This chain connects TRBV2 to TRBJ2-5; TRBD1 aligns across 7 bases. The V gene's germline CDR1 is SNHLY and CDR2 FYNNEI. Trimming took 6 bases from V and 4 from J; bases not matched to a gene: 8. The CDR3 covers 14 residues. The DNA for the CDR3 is TGTGCCAGCAGGAACAGGGGATTAGGAGAGACCCAGTACTTC. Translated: CASRNRGLGETQYF. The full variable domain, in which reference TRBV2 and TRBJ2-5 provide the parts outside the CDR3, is EPEVTQTPSHQVTQMGQEVILRCVPISNHLYFYWYRQILGQKVEFLVSFYNNEISEKSEIFDDQFSVERPDGSNFTLKIRSTKLEDSAMYFCASRNRGLGETQYFGPGTRLLVL.

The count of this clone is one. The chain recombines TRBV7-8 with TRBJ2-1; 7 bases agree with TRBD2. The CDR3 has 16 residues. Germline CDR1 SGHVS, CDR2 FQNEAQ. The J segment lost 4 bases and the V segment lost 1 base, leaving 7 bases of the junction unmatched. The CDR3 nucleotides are TGTGCCAGCAGCTTAGAGGCGGGACTATTATACAATGAGCAGTTCTTC. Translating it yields CASSLEAGLLYNEQFF.

CDR3 amino acids: CASSRGGGTLRTQYF. The CDR3, as DNA: TGTGCCAGCAGCCGCGGAGGAGGGACGCTGAGGACCCAGTACTTC. The chain couples TRBV7-7 to TRBJ2-5; a weak D match, TRBD2 (6 bases). Germline V gives CDR1 SSHAT, CDR2 FNYEAQ (reference sequence). Trimming stripped 5 bases from V and 7 bases from J, with 20 bases between. The CDR3 extends over 15 amino acids.

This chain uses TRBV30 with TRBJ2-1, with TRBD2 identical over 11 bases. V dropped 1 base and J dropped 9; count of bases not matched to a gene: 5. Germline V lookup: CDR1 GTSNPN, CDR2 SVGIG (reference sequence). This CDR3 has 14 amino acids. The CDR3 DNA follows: TGTGCCTGGAGTGGTAGCGGGAGGGCCCTTGAGCAGTTCTTC. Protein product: CAWSGSGRALEQFF.

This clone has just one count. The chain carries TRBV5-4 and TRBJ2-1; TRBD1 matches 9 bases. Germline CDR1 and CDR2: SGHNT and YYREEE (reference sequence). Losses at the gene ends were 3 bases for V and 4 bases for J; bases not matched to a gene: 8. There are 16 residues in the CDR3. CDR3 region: CASSSDPGQGYNEQFF. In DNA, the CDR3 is TGTGCCAGCAGCTCCGACCCCGGACAGGGGTACAATGAGCAGTTCTTC.

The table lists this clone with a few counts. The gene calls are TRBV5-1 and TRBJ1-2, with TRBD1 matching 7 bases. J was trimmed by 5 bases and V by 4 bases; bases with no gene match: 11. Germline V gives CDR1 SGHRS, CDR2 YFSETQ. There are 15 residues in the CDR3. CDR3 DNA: TGCGCCAGCAGCCTAAGTCCAGGGGGTTCGTATGGCTACACCTTC. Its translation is CASSLSPGGSYGYTF.

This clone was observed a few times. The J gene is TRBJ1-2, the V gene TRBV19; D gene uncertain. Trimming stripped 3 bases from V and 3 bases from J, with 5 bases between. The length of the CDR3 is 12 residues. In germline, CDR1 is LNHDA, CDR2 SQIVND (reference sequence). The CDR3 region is CASSMRDYGYTF. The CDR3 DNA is TGTGCCAGTAGTATGAGGGACTATGGCTACACCTTC.

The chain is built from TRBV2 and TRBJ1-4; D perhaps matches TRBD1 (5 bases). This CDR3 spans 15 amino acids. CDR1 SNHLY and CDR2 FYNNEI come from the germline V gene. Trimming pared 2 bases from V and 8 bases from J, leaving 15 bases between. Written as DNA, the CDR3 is TGTGCCAGCAGTGAAATCCCCAGGGTGGGGGAAAAACTGTTTTTT. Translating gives CASSEIPRVGEKLFF.

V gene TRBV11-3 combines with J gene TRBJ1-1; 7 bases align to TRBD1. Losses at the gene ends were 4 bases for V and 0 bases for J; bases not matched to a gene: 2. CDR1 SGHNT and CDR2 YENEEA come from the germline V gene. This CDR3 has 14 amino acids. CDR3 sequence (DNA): TGTGCCAGCAGCTGGGACAGAATGAACACTGAAGCTTTCTTT. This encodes CASSWDRMNTEAFF.

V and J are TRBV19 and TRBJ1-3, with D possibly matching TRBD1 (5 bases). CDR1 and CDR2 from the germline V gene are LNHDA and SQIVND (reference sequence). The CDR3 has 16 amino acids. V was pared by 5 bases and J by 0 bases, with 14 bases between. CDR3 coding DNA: TGTGCCAGTAGTCCCCGGGACTTTAGCTCTGGAAACACCATATATTTT. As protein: CASSPRDFSSGNTIYF.

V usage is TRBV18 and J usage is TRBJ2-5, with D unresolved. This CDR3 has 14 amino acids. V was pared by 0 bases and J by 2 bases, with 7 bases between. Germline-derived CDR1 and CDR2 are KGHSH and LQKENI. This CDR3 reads CASSPPASQETQYF. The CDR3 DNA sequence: TGTGCCAGCTCACCACCGGCCTCGCAAGAGACCCAGTACTTC.

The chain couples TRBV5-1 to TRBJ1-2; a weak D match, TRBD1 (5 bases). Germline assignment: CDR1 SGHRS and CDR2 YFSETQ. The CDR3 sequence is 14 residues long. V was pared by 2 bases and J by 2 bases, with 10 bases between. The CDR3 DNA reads TGCGCCAGCAGCTTCTTGACAGCAAACTATGGCTACACCTTC. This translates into CASSFLTANYGYTF.

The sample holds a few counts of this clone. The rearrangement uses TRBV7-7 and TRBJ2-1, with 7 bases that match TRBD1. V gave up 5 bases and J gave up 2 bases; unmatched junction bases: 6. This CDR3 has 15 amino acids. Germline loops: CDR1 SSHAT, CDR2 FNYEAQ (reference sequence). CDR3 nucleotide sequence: TGTGCCAGCAGCCCATACAGGGGAACCTACAATGAGCAGTTCTTC. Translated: CASSPYRGTYNEQFF.

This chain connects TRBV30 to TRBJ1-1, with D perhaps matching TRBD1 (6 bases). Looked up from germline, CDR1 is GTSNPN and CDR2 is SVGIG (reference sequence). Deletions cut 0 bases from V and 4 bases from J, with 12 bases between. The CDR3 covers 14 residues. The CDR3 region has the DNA TGTGCCTGGAGTGTACTGAGGGGGGGCACTGAAGCTTTCTTT. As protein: CAWSVLRGGTEAFF.

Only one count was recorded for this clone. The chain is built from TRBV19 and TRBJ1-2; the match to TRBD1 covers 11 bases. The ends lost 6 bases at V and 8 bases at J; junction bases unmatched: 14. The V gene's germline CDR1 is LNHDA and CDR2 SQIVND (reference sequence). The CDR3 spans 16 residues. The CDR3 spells CASSPGQGVLPGGYTF. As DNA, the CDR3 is TGTGCCAGTAGCCCGGGACAGGGGGTACTTCCAGGGGGCTACACCTTC.

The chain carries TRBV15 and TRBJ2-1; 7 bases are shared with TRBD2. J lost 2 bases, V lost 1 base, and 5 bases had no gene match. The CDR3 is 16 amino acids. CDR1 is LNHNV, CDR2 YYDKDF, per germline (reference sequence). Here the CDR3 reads CATSRGEGPAYNEQFF. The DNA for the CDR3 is TGTGCCACCAGCAGAGGGGAGGGGCCTGCCTACAATGAGCAGTTCTTC.

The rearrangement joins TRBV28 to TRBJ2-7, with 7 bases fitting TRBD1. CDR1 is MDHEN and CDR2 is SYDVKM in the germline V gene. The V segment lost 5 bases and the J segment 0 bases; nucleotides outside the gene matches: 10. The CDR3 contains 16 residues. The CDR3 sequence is CASSPSLRDSSYEQYF. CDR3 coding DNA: TGTGCCAGCAGTCCCTCACTCCGGGACAGCTCCTACGAGCAGTACTTC.

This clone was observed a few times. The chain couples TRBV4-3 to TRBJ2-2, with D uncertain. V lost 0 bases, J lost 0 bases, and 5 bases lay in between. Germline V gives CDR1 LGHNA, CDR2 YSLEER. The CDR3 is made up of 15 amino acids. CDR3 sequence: CASSQDQTNTGELFF. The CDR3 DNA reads TGCGCCAGCAGCCAAGATCAGACGAACACCGGGGAGCTGTTTTTT.

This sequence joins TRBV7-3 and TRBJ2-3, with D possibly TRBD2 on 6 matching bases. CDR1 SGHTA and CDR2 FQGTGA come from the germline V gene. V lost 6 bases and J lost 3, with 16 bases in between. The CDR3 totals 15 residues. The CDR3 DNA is TGTGCCAGCAGATCAGACAGTGCGGGGACAGATACGCAGTATTTT. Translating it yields CASRSDSAGTDTQYF.

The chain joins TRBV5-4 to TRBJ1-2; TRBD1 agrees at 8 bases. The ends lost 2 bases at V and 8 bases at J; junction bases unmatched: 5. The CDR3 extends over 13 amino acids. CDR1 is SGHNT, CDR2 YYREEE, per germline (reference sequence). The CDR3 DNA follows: TGTGCCAGCAGCTTACAGGGGGGTCCCGGCTACACCTTC. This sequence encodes CASSLQGGPGYTF.

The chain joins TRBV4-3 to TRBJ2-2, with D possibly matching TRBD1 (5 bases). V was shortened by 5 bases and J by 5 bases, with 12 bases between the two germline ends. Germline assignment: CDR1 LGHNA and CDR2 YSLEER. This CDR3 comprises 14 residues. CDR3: CASSEDRGTGELFF. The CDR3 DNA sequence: TGCGCCAGCAGCGAGGATAGGGGTACCGGGGAGCTGTTTTTT.

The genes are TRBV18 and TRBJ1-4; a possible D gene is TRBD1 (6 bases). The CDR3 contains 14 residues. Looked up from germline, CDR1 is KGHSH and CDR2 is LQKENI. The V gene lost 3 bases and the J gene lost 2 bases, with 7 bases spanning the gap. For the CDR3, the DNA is TGTGCCAGCTCACCGGGGGCCACTAATGAAAAACTGTTTTTT. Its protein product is CASSPGATNEKLFF.

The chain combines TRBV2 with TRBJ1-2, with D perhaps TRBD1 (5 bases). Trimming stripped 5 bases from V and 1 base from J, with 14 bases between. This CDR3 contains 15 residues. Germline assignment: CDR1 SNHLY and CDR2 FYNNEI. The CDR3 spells CASSRAGISNYGYTF. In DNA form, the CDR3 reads TGTGCCAGCAGTAGGGCAGGGATTAGTAACTATGGCTACACCTTC.

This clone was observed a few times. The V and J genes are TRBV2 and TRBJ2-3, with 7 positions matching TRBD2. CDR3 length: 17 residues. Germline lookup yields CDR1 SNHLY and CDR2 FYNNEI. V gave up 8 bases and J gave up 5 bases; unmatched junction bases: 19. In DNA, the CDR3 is TGTGCCAGCTTTCGGGCCAGAGGACTAGGGAGAAGAGATACGCAGTATTTT. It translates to CASFRARGLGRRDTQYF.

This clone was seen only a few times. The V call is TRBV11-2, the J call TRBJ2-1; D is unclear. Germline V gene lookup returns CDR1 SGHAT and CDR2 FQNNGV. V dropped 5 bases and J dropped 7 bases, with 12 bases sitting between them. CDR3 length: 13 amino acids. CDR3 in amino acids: CASSPLVTNEQFF. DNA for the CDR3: TGTGCCAGCAGCCCCCTAGTGACTAATGAGCAGTTCTTC.

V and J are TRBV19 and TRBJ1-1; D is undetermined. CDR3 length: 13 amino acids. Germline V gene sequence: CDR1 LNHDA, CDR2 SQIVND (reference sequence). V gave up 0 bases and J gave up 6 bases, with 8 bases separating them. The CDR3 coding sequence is TGTGCCAGTAGTATAGAAGGAGGGTCTGAAGCTTTCTTT. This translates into CASSIEGGSEAFF.

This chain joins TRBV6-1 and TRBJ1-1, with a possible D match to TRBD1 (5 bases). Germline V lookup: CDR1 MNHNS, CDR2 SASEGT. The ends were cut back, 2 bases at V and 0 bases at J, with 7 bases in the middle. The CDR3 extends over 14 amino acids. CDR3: CASSENRLNTEAFF. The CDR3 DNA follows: TGTGCCAGCAGTGAAAACAGGCTGAACACTGAAGCTTTCTTT.